The 29 T cell receptor beta chains in this list originate from one sample, sequenced in a study of blood T cell repertoires in COVID-19. Here immunoSEQ multiplex PCR was the method, and the copy in TCRdb shows in-frame clones only, minus some. The sample has approximately 250,000 clones; around 90% are singletons. Sequenced: PBMCs or T cells enriched from blood (not recorded which). These receptors were taken from a woman aged 25 to 39 with acute COVID-19.

This clone was found once. CDR3 loop: CASSQDFGFGAYGYTF. The CDR3, as DNA: TGTGCCAGCAGCCAAGACTTCGGTTTTGGGGCCTATGGCTACACCTTC. This chain joins TRBV14 and TRBJ1-2, with TRBD1 as a possible D gene (5 bases). This CDR3 has 16 residues. V lost 0 bases to trimming and J lost 4 bases, with 15 bases between them. Germline V gene sequence: CDR1 SGHDN, CDR2 FVKESK.

The genes are TRBV13 and TRBJ2-2, with D maybe TRBD1 (5 bases). The CDR3 is made up of 17 amino acids. Trimming cost V 1 base and J 5 bases, with 17 bases left between them. CDR1 is PRHDT, CDR2 FYEKMQ, per germline (reference sequence). The CDR3 DNA sequence: TGTGCCAGCAGCTTAGAGGGGTATCCTCAGGCAACCGGGGAGCTGTTTTTT. It is translated as CASSLEGYPQATGELFF.

The count of this clone is one. V gene TRBV28 combines with J gene TRBJ2-7, with D possibly matching TRBD1 (6 bases). This CDR3 comprises 13 residues. Germline CDR1 and CDR2: MDHEN and SYDVKM. With 5 bases removed from V and 7 bases from J, the gap between germline ends came to 15 bases. The CDR3 nucleotides read TGTGCCAGCAGTCGGACAGATACGGGGGAGCAGTACTTC. Amino acid sequence: CASSRTDTGEQYF.

V and J are TRBV24-1 and TRBJ1-4; D unclear. Germline V CDR1 and CDR2: KGHDR, SFDVKD. The CDR3 covers 13 residues. V shed 4 bases and J shed 8 bases, with 10 bases lying between them. The CDR3 loop is CATSDPTVEKLFF. The CDR3 nucleotides read TGTGCCACCAGTGACCCTACGGTGGAAAAACTGTTTTTT.

This sequence joins TRBV27 and TRBJ2-7; 9 bases agree with TRBD1. The germline CDR1 and CDR2 sequences are MNHEY and SMNVEV (reference sequence). The CDR3 length is 13 residues. The junction had 6 bases not matched to a gene; V was cut back by 6 bases and J by 6 bases. The CDR3 sequence: CASRLQGAREQYF. The CDR3 DNA is TGTGCCAGCAGACTACAGGGGGCACGCGAGCAGTACTTC.

The chain carries TRBV15 and TRBJ1-5; the D gene is possibly TRBD1 (5 bases). The germline V gene has CDR1 LNHNV and CDR2 YYDKDF (reference sequence). The CDR3 is 16 residues long. Trimming took 5 bases from V and 5 from J, leaving 19 bases between them. The CDR3 region is CATSVPDRVGDQPQHF. The CDR3, as DNA: TGTGCCACCAGCGTTCCGGATAGGGTAGGGGATCAGCCCCAGCATTTT. The full variable domain, rest sourced from reference TRBV15 and TRBJ1-5, is DAMVIQNPRYQVTQFGKPVTLSCSQTLNHNVMYWYQQKSSQAPKLLFHYYDKDFNNEADTPDNFQSRRPNTSFCFLDIRSPGLGDTAMYLCATSVPDRVGDQPQHFGDGTRLSIL.

This chain joins TRBV11-2 and TRBJ1-4; perhaps TRBD1 as D (5 bases). Germline lookup yields CDR1 SGHAT and CDR2 FQNNGV. The CDR3 sequence is 15 residues long. Trimming took off 5 bases at V and 4 bases at J, with 14 bases between the two ends. The CDR3 nucleotides read TGTGCCAGCAGCCAGGGTGCTGTGGGTAATGAAAAACTGTTTTTT. Translation gives CASSQGAVGNEKLFF.

The gene calls are TRBV28 and TRBJ2-1; 8 nucleotides agree with TRBD2. The V gene's germline CDR1 is MDHEN and CDR2 SYDVKM. The CDR3 has 15 amino acids. Trimming at V came to 5 bases and at J to 5 bases, leaving 8 bases not matched to a gene. The CDR3 nucleotides read TGTGCCAGCAGTAGCGGGAGAATTTTTGACAATGAGCAGTTCTTC. Protein sequence: CASSSGRIFDNEQFF.

The genes are TRBV7-2 and TRBJ1-3; D is unresolved. The CDR3 is 13 amino acids. Germline assignment: CDR1 SGHTA and CDR2 FQGNSA. Trimming removed 8 bases at V and 0 bases at J, with 8 bases between. The CDR3 is CASRLSSGNTIYF. In DNA, the CDR3 is TGTGCCAGCCGCCTGAGCTCTGGAAACACCATATATTTT.

This chain joins TRBV4-1 and TRBJ1-1; weak D call: TRBD1 (5 bases). Trimming shortened V by 4 bases and J by 1 base, and 10 bases separated the two germline ends. Germline V CDR1 and CDR2: MGHRA, YSYEKL. CDR3 length: 14 residues. The CDR3 spells CASSRAGWNTEAFF. In DNA form, the CDR3 reads TGCGCCAGCAGCCGGGCAGGGTGGAACACTGAAGCTTTCTTT.

This clone has just a few counts. The J gene is TRBJ2-3, the V gene TRBV5-1, with 7 bases fitting TRBD1. This CDR3 comprises 15 residues. Germline CDR1 SGHRS, CDR2 YFSETQ. Germline trimming cut 0 bases from V and 2 bases from J; bases unmatched to any gene: 3. The CDR3 nucleotides are TGCGCCAGCAGCTTGGACGGGACAGACACAGATACGCAGTATTTT. Its translation is CASSLDGTDTDTQYF.

V and J are TRBV10-3 and TRBJ2-7, with 8 bases fitting TRBD2. The J segment lost 0 bases and the V segment lost 0 bases, leaving 1 base of the junction unmatched. The CDR3 consists of 15 residues. CDR1 ENHRY and CDR2 SYGVKD come from the germline V gene. The DNA for the CDR3 is TGTGCCATCAGTGAGTCGGGGACTAGCTCCTACGAGCAGTACTTC. This gives the protein CAISESGTSSYEQYF.

This clone has just one count. V gene TRBV4-3 combines with J gene TRBJ2-7; 11 bases match TRBD1. Germline assignment: CDR1 LGHNA and CDR2 YSLEER. The CDR3 contains 15 residues. V dropped 4 bases and J dropped 5; count of bases not matched to a gene: 7. CDR3 residues: CASSPGQGAMDEQYF. Here the CDR3 DNA reads TGCGCCAGCAGCCCCGGACAGGGGGCAATGGACGAGCAGTACTTC.

The V gene is TRBV5-1, the J gene TRBJ2-7; maybe TRBD1 (6 bases). CDR1 SGHRS and CDR2 YFSETQ come from the germline V gene. This CDR3 is 17 amino acids long. Trimming stripped 4 bases from V and 3 bases from J, with 23 bases between. CDR3 amino acids: CASSPARTAKKNYEQYF. CDR3 nucleotide sequence: TGCGCCAGCAGCCCTGCCAGGACAGCCAAAAAAAACTACGAGCAGTACTTC.

This rearrangement joins TRBV11-2 to TRBJ2-1; TRBD2 agrees at 9 bases. The CDR3 covers 15 residues. Germline lookup yields CDR1 SGHAT and CDR2 FQNNGV. After removal of 5 bases from V and 7 bases from J, the junction contained 9 bases not matched to a gene. This CDR3 is CASSPPGREGNEQFF. The CDR3 DNA reads as TGTGCCAGCAGCCCACCCGGGCGGGAGGGAAATGAGCAGTTCTTC.

This rearrangement joins TRBV28 to TRBJ1-4, with a weak D call TRBD1 (6 bases). From germline, CDR1 is MDHEN and CDR2 SYDVKM. This CDR3 is built from 15 residues. The V end was cut by 1 base, the J end by 10 bases, with 16 bases between. The CDR3 spells CASSLSTGFLGKLFF. CDR3 in DNA: TGTGCCAGCAGTTTATCTACAGGGTTTCTGGGAAAACTGTTTTTT.

V usage is TRBV6-1 and J usage is TRBJ1-1, with D uncertain. Trimming pared 3 bases from V and 0 bases from J, leaving 11 bases between. The CDR3 has 15 amino acids. Looked up from germline, CDR1 is MNHNS and CDR2 is SASEGT. CDR3 bases: TGTGCCAGCAGTGACGCTGGGCGAATGAACACTGAAGCTTTCTTT. This sequence encodes CASSDAGRMNTEAFF.

V gene TRBV3-1 (or the pseudogene TRBV3-2) combines with J gene TRBJ2-3; 8 bases are shared with TRBD1. The germline CDR1 and CDR2 sequences are LGHDT and YNNKEL (reference sequence). The CDR3 totals 15 residues. The junction had 5 bases not matched to a gene; V was cut back by 0 bases and J by 6 bases. CDR3 DNA sequence: TGTGCCAGCAGCCAAGAGGGCAGGGGGCATGATACGCAGTATTTT. Its translation: CASSQEGRGHDTQYF.

This chain uses TRBV28 with TRBJ1-2, with D maybe TRBD1 (5 bases). Germline V gene sequence: CDR1 MDHEN, CDR2 SYDVKM. Trimming removed 6 bases from V and 8 bases from J, with 19 bases in between. There are 14 residues in the CDR3. CDR3 nucleotides: TGTGCCAGCAGACCTGGGGGGGGGAGAAAGGGCTACACCTTC. Its protein is CASRPGGGRKGYTF.

CDR3 coding DNA: TGCAGCGTCCTGGGGGCATCTAATGAAAAACTGTTTTTT. Protein: CSVLGASNEKLFF. This chain connects TRBV29-1 to TRBJ1-4; D possibly corresponds to TRBD1 (6 bases). The CDR3 spans 13 residues. Germline-derived CDR1 and CDR2 are SQVTM and ANQGSEA. V lost 6 bases and J lost 3, with 11 bases in between.

The chain has TRBV27 and TRBJ2-7; D may be TRBD2 (6 bases). There are 15 residues in the CDR3. V was trimmed by 2 bases and J by 0 bases, leaving 11 bases between them. Germline V gene sequence: CDR1 MNHEY, CDR2 SMNVEV (reference sequence). CDR3 sequence: CASSLHKEGSYEQYF. Here the CDR3 DNA reads TGTGCCAGCAGTTTACACAAGGAGGGCTCCTACGAGCAGTACTTC.

V is TRBV5-4 and J is TRBJ2-7; a possible D gene is TRBD2 (5 bases). From germline, CDR1 is SGHNT and CDR2 YYREEE (reference sequence). V shed 0 bases and J shed 7 bases, with 23 bases lying between them. This CDR3 comprises 17 residues. The CDR3 region is CASSLGPEAEVSWEQYF. In DNA, the CDR3 is TGTGCCAGCAGCTTGGGCCCCGAGGCGGAGGTCTCGTGGGAGCAGTACTTC.

This clone was recorded only once. CDR3 bases: TGTGCCAGCAGCCCCGCGGTGTTCGAGACCCAGTACTTC. It yields the protein CASSPAVFETQYF. The chain carries TRBV12-3 or TRBV12-4 and TRBJ2-5; D not certain. Trimming left V 6 bases short and J 5 bases short, with 13 bases between. This CDR3 has 13 residues.

The chain couples TRBV7-8 to TRBJ1-1; D ambiguous. This CDR3 is built from 14 residues. CDR1 is SGHVS, CDR2 FQNEAQ, per germline. The V end lost 6 bases, the J end lost 0 bases, and 11 bases lay between the germline ends. The CDR3 reads CASRGQKVNTEAFF. DNA for the CDR3: TGTGCCAGCAGGGGCCAAAAGGTGAACACTGAAGCTTTCTTT.

The chain joins TRBV5-1 to TRBJ2-7; 8 nucleotides agree with TRBD2. This CDR3 has 16 residues. V was clipped by 5 bases and J by 3 bases; unmatched bases: 13. The germline V gene has CDR1 SGHRS and CDR2 YFSETQ. The CDR3, as DNA: TGCGCCAGCAGTTATACAAGCGGGAGAGCATACTACGAGCAGTACTTC. Translating gives CASSYTSGRAYYEQYF.

The V call is TRBV4-2, the J call TRBJ2-7; 9 bases align to TRBD2. The CDR3 runs to 20 residues. Losses at the gene ends were 0 bases for V and 3 bases for J; bases not matched to a gene: 18. Germline V lookup: CDR1 LGHNA, CDR2 YNFKEQ. The CDR3 DNA reads as TGTGCCAGCAGCCAAGATGGTTTCGGCCTAGCGGGACTGTGGGGCTACGAGCAGTACTTC. The encoded protein is CASSQDGFGLAGLWGYEQYF.

This clone appeared a few times. V and J are TRBV19 and TRBJ2-2; 7 bases map to TRBD2. The CDR3 extends over 16 amino acids. The V gene end was trimmed by 5 bases and the J gene end by 4 bases; junction bases not matched to a gene: 10. Germline CDR1 and CDR2: LNHDA and SQIVND (reference sequence). The CDR3 spells CASSFETGGGTGELFF. In nucleotides, the CDR3 is TGTGCCAGTAGTTTTGAAACGGGAGGAGGCACCGGGGAGCTGTTTTTT.

The V call is TRBV4-1, the J call TRBJ2-7; no definite D call. Per germline, CDR1 MGHRA and CDR2 YSYEKL. The CDR3 is made up of 14 amino acids. V shed 1 base and J shed 0 bases, with 7 bases lying between them. The CDR3 here is CASSQAELSYEQYF. The CDR3 DNA reads as TGCGCCAGCAGCCAAGCTGAACTCTCCTACGAGCAGTACTTC.

The chain is built from TRBV7-9 and TRBJ1-1; D possibly corresponds to TRBD1 (5 bases). The V end lost 5 bases, the J end lost 5 bases, and 15 bases lay between the germline ends. The CDR3 has 14 residues. The V gene's germline CDR1 is SEHNR and CDR2 FQNEAQ (reference sequence). The CDR3 nucleotides read TGTGCCAGCAGCAGGGACGGGGTGGAGACTGAAGCTTTCTTT. This sequence encodes CASSRDGVETEAFF.